In its sample, the clone carrying this T cell receptor beta chain was seen once. This specimen belongs to a study of blood T cell repertoires in COVID-19. Turning to the study itself: The United States, Italy and Spain were the sources of the acute and convalescent COVID-19 samples. T cells, B-cell-depleted T cells, or PBMCs supplied cDNA or gDNA.

In the original processing: The assay estimated nucleated cells by amplifying reference gene primers. The repertoire was sequenced with immunoSEQ multiplex PCR; TCRdb's copy has only in-frame clones and lacks some. V, J and clone size are taken as reported in that table, and D and trimming were inferred from the DNA itself. The table lists more than 150,000 clones, more than 85% of them singletons. The CDR3 is made up of 16 amino acids. The V segment lost 3 bases and the J segment 7 bases; nucleotides outside the gene matches: 13. Germline V gene lookup returns CDR1 SGDLS and CDR2 YYNGEE. This receptor was identified in a man aged 55-75 years with COVID-19, enrolled during active disease. This chain joins TRBV9 and TRBJ1-2, with 9 positions matching TRBD1. Sequencing used peripheral blood. CDR3 amino acids: CASSAAVAGTGTGYTF. CDR3 sequence (DNA): TGTGCCAGCAGCGCAGCCGTGGCCGGGACAGGGACTGGCTACACCTTC.